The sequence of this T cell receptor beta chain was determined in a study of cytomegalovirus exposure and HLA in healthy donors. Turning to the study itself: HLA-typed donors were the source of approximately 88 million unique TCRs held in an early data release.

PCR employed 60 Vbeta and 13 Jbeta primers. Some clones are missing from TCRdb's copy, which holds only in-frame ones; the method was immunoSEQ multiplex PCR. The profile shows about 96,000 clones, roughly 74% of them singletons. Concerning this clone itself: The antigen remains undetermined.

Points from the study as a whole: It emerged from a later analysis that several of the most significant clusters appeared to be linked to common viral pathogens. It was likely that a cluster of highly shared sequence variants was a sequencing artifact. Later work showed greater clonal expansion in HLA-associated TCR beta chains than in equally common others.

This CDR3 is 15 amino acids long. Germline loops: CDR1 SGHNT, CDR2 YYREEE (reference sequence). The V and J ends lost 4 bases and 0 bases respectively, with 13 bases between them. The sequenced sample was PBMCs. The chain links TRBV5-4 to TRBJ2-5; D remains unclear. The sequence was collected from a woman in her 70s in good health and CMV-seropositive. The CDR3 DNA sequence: TGTGCCAGCAGCCCGAGACACGGTTACCAAGAGACCCAGTACTTC. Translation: CASSPRHGYQETQYF.